This T cell receptor (beta chain) was recovered during a study of cytomegalovirus exposure and HLA in healthy donors. General study points: Subsequent analysis revealed that first-cohort TCR clusters tended to co-occur in the 90 to 150 validation repertoires.

Unmatched junction bases numbered 5, after V lost 6 bases and J lost 2 bases. Germline V gene data show CDR1 as MNHEY and CDR2 as SVGAGI. The CDR3 is made up of 14 amino acids. As concerns this clone: Its antigen is not known.

Clones were read by immunoSEQ multiplex PCR, and TCRdb kept only the in-frame ones, dropping some. Among around 60,000 clones listed, about 88% were seen once. Specimen: PBMCs. This sequence joins TRBV6-5 and TRBJ2-5, with 8 bases matching TRBD1. The sequence was collected from a young man in good health and CMV-seronegative. CDR3 sequence: CASSPTGAQETQYF. CDR3 in DNA: TGTGCCAGCAGCCCGACAGGGGCTCAAGAGACCCAGTACTTC.